The rows below give T cell receptor beta chains drawn from one sample of a study of cytomegalovirus exposure and HLA in healthy donors. Some clones are missing from TCRdb's copy, which holds only in-frame ones; the method was immunoSEQ multiplex PCR. In the table there are 130,000 to 150,000 clones, around nine tenths of which are singletons. Material for sequencing was PBMCs. Receptors were obtained from a young woman in good health and CMV-seropositive. CDR3s include the opening cysteine and the closing phenylalanine or tryptophan. The order of the fields is D gene, J gene, V gene, clone size, CDR3 DNA, CDR3 protein. A D gene is named only where the DNA matches it firmly. Not every row has a clone size; where given, it reads once, few, many or a size class.

NA	TRBJ1-2	TRBV28	NA	TGTGCCAGCAGTCGGGGGACCTACTATGGCTACACCTTC	CASSRGTYYGYTF
NA	TRBJ2-7	TRBV11-3	NA	TGTGCCAGCAGCTTAGATGCGACACAGGGTAACGAGCAGTACTTC	CASSLDATQGNEQYF
TRBD1	TRBJ1-6	TRBV5-1	NA	TGCGCCAGCAGCTCGACAGGGTACTCACCCCTCCACTTT	CASSSTGYSPLHF
NA	TRBJ2-6	TRBV5-6	NA	TGTGCCAGCAGCTCTTTAGTCGGGACAAACTCTGGGGCCAACGTCCTGACTTTC	CASSSLVGTNSGANVLTF
TRBD1	TRBJ1-5	TRBV4-1	few	TGCGCCAGCAGCCAAGATCGACAGGGGAGCAATCAGCCCCAGCATTTT	CASSQDRQGSNQPQHF
NA	TRBJ1-4	TRBV5-4	NA	TGTGCCAGCAGCGACAGAAACTCAGGGGCCGAAAAACTGTTTTTT	CASSDRNSGAEKLFF
NA	TRBJ1-1	TRBV4-2	NA	TGTGCCAGCAGCCAAGATCTCGGTTACACTGAAGCTTTCTTT	CASSQDLGYTEAFF
NA	TRBJ1-5	TRBV19	NA	TGTGCCAGTAGTCGGGCCCCGGGGAGCAATCAGCCCCAGCATTTT	CASSRAPGSNQPQHF
NA	TRBJ1-2	TRBV19	NA	TGTGCCAGTACCCCCTGGAGCCTAAACGCGGGGCAGGGCTACACCTTC	CASTPWSLNAGQGYTF
TRBD2	TRBJ2-3	TRBV4-3	NA	TGCGCCAGCAGCCGATGGCGGGGGGGCAGTACAGATACGCAGTATTTT	CASSRWRGGSTDTQYF
NA	TRBJ2-7	TRBV5-1	NA	TGCGCCAGCAGTACCGGCGGGGCCTCCTACGAGCAGTACTTC	CASSTGGASYEQYF
TRBD2	TRBJ2-2	TRBV5-1	NA	TGCGCCAGCAGCTTGGTGATAGCGGGGAACGTTAACGGGGAGCTGTTTTTT	CASSLVIAGNVNGELFF
NA	TRBJ2-5	TRBV7-2	NA	TGTGCCAGCAGGTTCACAGGACAAGAGACCCAGTACTTC	CASRFTGQETQYF
TRBD1	TRBJ2-5	TRBV5-6	NA	TGTGCCAGCAGACGACAGGGACAAGCGGAGACCCAGTACTTC	CASRRQGQAETQYF
NA	TRBJ1-5	TRBV28	NA	TGTGCCAGCAGTTTTTGGACAGACGGAGATAGCAATCAGCCCCAGCATTTT	CASSFWTDGDSNQPQHF
TRBD1	TRBJ2-7	TRBV28	NA	TGTGCCAGCAGTGCACCGGGACAGGGCTACGAGCAGTACTTC	CASSAPGQGYEQYF
NA	TRBJ1-1	TRBV30	NA	TGTGCCTGGAGTGGCCAGTGGAACACTGAAGCTTTCTTT	CAWSGQWNTEAFF
TRBD2	TRBJ2-1	TRBV7-9	NA	TGTGCCAGCAGCCCTACTAGCGGGGGTTACAATGAGCAGTTCTTC	CASSPTSGGYNEQFF
NA	TRBJ2-3	TRBV11-2	few	TGTGCCAGCAGGAAGTATTGGACGGGGACAGATACGCAGTATTTT	CASRKYWTGTDTQYF
NA	TRBJ2-6	TRBV7-2	NA	TGTGCCAGCAGCTACCGCGGGCACGCCTCTGGGGCCAACGTCCTGACTTTC	CASSYRGHASGANVLTF
NA	TRBJ2-1	TRBV27	NA	TGTGCCAGCAAAAAACTAGACTACAATGAGCAGTTCTTC	CASKKLDYNEQFF
NA	TRBJ1-1	TRBV18	few	TGTGCCAGCTCACCAATTGGCAACACTGAAGCTTTCTTT	CASSPIGNTEAFF
TRBD2	TRBJ2-1	TRBV4-1	NA	TGCGCCAGCAGCCAGACTTCGACTAGCGGCCTTATAGAGCAGTTCTTC	CASSQTSTSGLIEQFF
TRBD1	TRBJ2-2	TRBV9	NA	TGTGCCAGCAGCGTAGCGGGGACAGGGCTCGGGGAGCTGTTTTTT	CASSVAGTGLGELFF
TRBD1	TRBJ1-2	TRBV7-9	NA	TGTGCCAGCAGCCCTCGATTGGGGGGACAGATGAACTATGGCTACACCTTC	CASSPRLGGQMNYGYTF
NA	TRBJ2-7	TRBV5-6	NA	TGTGCCAGCAGCTTATTCCCCGGGAGTAGATTGTACGAGCAGTACTTC	CASSLFPGSRLYEQYF
NA	TRBJ1-6	TRBV5-1	NA	TGCGCCAGCACCGACCAGGGCAGCCATTCACCCCTCCACTTT	CASTDQGSHSPLHF
TRBD1	TRBJ2-3	TRBV19	NA	TGTGCCAGTAGTAGTAAGGGGGCTTTCACAGATACGCAGTATTTT	CASSSKGAFTDTQYF
NA	TRBJ2-1	TRBV4-1	NA	TGCGCCAGCAGCCAAGATATTAGCGCTAGCTCCTACAATGAGCAGTTCTTC	CASSQDISASSYNEQFF
NA	TRBJ2-1	TRBV30	NA	TGTGCCTGGAGTGTATCGGGCAGCGGGTTTGTCAATGAGCAGTTCTTC	CAWSVSGSGFVNEQFF
TRBD2	TRBJ2-7	TRBV4-2	NA	TGTGCCAGCAGCCCAGGGAGGGCCAGCTACGAGCAGTACTTC	CASSPGRASYEQYF
TRBD1	TRBJ1-1	TRBV7-9	NA	TGTGCCAGCAGCTTAGGACAGGGGAATGAAGCTTTCTTT	CASSLGQGNEAFF
NA	TRBJ2-3	TRBV7-2	NA	TGTGCCAGCAGCTTCTCACAGGGAGATACGCAGTATTTT	CASSFSQGDTQYF
TRBD1	TRBJ2-7	TRBV5-8	NA	TGTGCCAGCAGCCATGGTCCCGGGACAGGGAACCACGAGCAGTACTTC	CASSHGPGTGNHEQYF
NA	TRBJ1-1	TRBV27	NA	TGTGCCAGCAGTCTGGGCCCAGTCCCCACTGAAGCTTTCTTT	CASSLGPVPTEAFF
TRBD2	TRBJ2-1	TRBV28	NA	TGTGCCAGCAGTTCACTAGCGGACTCCTACAATGAGCAGTTCTTC	CASSSLADSYNEQFF
NA	TRBJ1-2	TRBV5-5	NA	TGTGCCAGCAGCGTGAGGTCCGGGGGTCATGGCTACACCTTC	CASSVRSGGHGYTF
TRBD1	TRBJ1-1	TRBV5-1	once	TGCGCCAGCAGCCTAAATACGAGGACAGGGACGAACACTGAAGCTTTCTTT	CASSLNTRTGTNTEAFF
NA	TRBJ2-3	TRBV27	once	TGTGCCAGCAGGGGGTGGGGGGAGAGAGGAGATACGCAGTATTTT	CASRGWGERGDTQYF
NA	TRBJ1-6	TRBV28	NA	TGTGCCTCTAAGGTGGCTAGCTCCTATAATTCACCCCTCCACTTT	CASKVASSYNSPLHF
TRBD1	TRBJ2-7	TRBV5-6	NA	TGTGCCAGCAGCTTGGACAGGGGCTACGAGCAGTACTTC	CASSLDRGYEQYF